This T cell receptor (beta chain) came from a study of cytomegalovirus exposure and HLA in healthy donors. Overall study: In an earlier analysis, 117 million unique TCR beta sequences were found from some 200 million T cells. General study findings and limits: A missense DCLRE1C variant was associated with V- and J-gene trimming of TCR beta chains in a later analysis, and an independent cohort replicated the association. For most TCR beta V segments, an earlier analysis put the productive rate at about 87% or about 30% of the time. In vitro checks showed that three CMV-associated chains really do target CMV antigens.

It was with 60 Vbeta and 13 Jbeta primers that the PCR ran. TCRdb's copy holds only in-frame clones and misses some; the assay was immunoSEQ multiplex PCR. The sample has approximately 120,000 clones, about 80% seen once. After removal of 1 base from V and 5 bases from J, the junction contained 4 bases not matched to a gene. CDR3 length: 14 residues. The germline gives CDR1 KGHSH, CDR2 LQKENI. This clone appeared once. The antigen is unknown. The V gene is TRBV18, the J gene TRBJ2-7, with 8 bases lining up with TRBD1. The origin of this receptor is a man aged 40-49 years in good health and CMV-seronegative. Sequenced input: PBMCs. Here the CDR3 DNA reads TGTGCCAGCTCACCACGAGACAGGGGCAACGAGCAGTACTTC. Translated: CASSPRDRGNEQYF.